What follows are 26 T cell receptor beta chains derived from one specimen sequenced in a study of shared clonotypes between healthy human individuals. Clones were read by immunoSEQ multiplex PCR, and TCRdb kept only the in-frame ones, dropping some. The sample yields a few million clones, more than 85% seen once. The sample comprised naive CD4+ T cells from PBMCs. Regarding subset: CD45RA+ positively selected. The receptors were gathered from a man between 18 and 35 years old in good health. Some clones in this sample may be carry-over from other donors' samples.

The CDR3: CASSYLAGHTYEQYF. The CDR3 bases are TGCGCCAGCAGCTATTTAGCGGGACACACCTACGAGCAGTACTTC. This chain joins TRBV5-1 and TRBJ2-7, with 8 bases identical to TRBD2. The ends lost 3 bases at V and 2 bases at J; junction bases unmatched: 7. The CDR3 consists of 15 residues. Per the germline V gene, CDR1 is SGHRS and CDR2 is YFSETQ. The whole variable domain, filled in from reference TRBV5-1 and TRBJ2-7, reads KAGVTQTPRYLIKTRGQQVTLSCSPISGHRSVSWYQQTPGQGLQFLFEYFSETQRNKGNFPGRFSGRQFSNSRSEMNVSTLELGDSALYLCASSYLAGHTYEQYFGPGTRLTVT.

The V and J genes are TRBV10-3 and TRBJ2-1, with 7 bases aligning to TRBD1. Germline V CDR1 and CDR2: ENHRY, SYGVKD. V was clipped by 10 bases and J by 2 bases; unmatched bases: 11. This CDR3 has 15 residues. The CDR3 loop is CATGQPGQTYNEQFF. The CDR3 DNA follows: TGTGCCACTGGGCAGCCGGGACAGACCTACAATGAGCAGTTCTTC.

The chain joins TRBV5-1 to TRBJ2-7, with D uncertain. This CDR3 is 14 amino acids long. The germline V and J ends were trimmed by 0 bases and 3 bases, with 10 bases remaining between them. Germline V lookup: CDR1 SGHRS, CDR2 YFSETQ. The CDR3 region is CASSLEVGNYEQYF. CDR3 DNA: TGCGCCAGCAGCTTGGAGGTAGGGAACTACGAGCAGTACTTC.

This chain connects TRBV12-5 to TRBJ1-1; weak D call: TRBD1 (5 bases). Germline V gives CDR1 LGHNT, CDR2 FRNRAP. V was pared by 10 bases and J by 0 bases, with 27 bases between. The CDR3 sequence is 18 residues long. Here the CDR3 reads CATPGARRELLMNTEAFF. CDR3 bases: TGTGCTACCCCTGGGGCGCGACGAGAACTTCTAATGAACACTGAAGCTTTCTTT.

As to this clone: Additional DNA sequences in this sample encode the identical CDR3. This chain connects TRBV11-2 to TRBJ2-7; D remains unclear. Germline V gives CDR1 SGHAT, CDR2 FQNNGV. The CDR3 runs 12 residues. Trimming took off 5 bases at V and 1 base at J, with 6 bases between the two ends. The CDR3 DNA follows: TGTGCCAGCAGCCTGGGGTCCTACGAGCAGTACTTC. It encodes CASSLGSYEQYF. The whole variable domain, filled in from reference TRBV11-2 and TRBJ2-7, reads EAGVAQSPRYKIIEKRQSVAFWCNPISGHATLYWYQQILGQGPKLLIQFQNNGVVDDSQLPKDRFSAERLKGVDSTLKIQPAKLEDSAVYLCASSLGSYEQYFGPGTRLTVT.

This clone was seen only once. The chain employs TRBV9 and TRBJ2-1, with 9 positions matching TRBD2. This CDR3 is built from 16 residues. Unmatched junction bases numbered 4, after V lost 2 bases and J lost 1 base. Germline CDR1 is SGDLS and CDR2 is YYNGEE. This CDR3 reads CASSVIAGVSYNEQFF. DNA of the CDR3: TGTGCCAGCAGCGTTATAGCGGGAGTTTCCTACAATGAGCAGTTCTTC.

The CDR3 loop reads CASSLRGTGVEKLFF. As DNA, the CDR3 is TGTGCCAGCAGCCTGAGGGGGACAGGGGTGGAGAAACTGTTTTTT. This chain uses TRBV5-6 with TRBJ1-4, with TRBD1 matching 10 bases. The V segment lost 4 bases and the J segment 11 bases; nucleotides outside the gene matches: 11. The length of the CDR3 is 15 residues. Germline CDR1 SGHDT, CDR2 YYEEEE. Using reference TRBV5-6 and TRBJ1-4 for the parts outside the CDR3, the full variable domain is DAGVTQSPTHLIKTRGQQVTLRCSPKSGHDTVSWYQQALGQGPQFIFQYYEEEERQRGNFPDRFSGHQFPNYSSELNVNALLLGDSALYLCASSLRGTGVEKLFFGSGTQLSVL.

The CDR3: CASSQVGGGNQPQHF. The CDR3 DNA is TGCGCCAGCAGCCAAGTGGGTGGGGGCAATCAGCCCCAGCATTTT. The chain joins TRBV5-1 to TRBJ1-5; D call uncertain. The CDR3 contains 15 residues. Trimming removed 4 bases from V and 2 bases from J, with 13 bases in between. CDR1 is SGHRS, CDR2 YFSETQ, per germline. The full variable domain, with the rest looked up from reference TRBV5-1 and TRBJ1-5, is KAGVTQTPRYLIKTRGQQVTLSCSPISGHRSVSWYQQTPGQGLQFLFEYFSETQRNKGNFPGRFSGRQFSNSRSEMNVSTLELGDSALYLCASSQVGGGNQPQHFGDGTRLSIL.

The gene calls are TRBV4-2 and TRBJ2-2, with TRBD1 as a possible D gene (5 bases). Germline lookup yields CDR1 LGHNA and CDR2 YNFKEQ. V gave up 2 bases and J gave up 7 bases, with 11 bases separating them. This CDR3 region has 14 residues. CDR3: CASSQSAGNGELFF. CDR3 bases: TGTGCCAGCAGCCAATCGGCAGGGAACGGGGAGCTGTTTTTT.

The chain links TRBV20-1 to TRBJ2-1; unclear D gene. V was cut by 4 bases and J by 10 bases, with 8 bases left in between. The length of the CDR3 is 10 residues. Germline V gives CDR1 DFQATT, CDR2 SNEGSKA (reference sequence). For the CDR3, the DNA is TGCAGTGCTATTAACCCCGAGCAGTTCTTC. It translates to CSAINPEQFF.

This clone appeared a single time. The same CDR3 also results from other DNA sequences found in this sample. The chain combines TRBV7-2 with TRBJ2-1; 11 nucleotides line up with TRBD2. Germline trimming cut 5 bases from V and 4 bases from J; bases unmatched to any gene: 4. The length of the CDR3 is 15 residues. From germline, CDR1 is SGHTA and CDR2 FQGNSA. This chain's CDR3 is CASSLTSGTYNEQFF. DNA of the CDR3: TGTGCCAGCAGCCTGACTAGCGGGACATACAATGAGCAGTTCTTC.

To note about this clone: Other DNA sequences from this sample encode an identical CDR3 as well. DNA for the CDR3: TGCGCCAGCAGCTTGGTTTCGGGGGGGACTGAAGCTTTCTTT. This codes for CASSLVSGGTEAFF. The chain employs TRBV5-1 and TRBJ1-1; D is perhaps TRBD1 (5 bases). Trimming removed 0 bases from V and 5 bases from J, with 11 bases in between. The CDR3 has 14 amino acids. Germline CDR1 SGHRS, CDR2 YFSETQ.

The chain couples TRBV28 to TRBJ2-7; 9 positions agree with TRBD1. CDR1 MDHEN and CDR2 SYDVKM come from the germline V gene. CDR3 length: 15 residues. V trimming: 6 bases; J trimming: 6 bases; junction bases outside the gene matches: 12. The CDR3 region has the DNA TGTGCCAGCAGCCGATCCGGGACAGGGATCTTCGAGCAGTACTTC. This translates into CASSRSGTGIFEQYF.

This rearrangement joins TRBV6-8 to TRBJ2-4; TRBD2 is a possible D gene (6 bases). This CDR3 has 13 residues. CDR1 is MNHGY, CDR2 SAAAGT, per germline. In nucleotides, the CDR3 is TGTGCGCGAGAGGGACTAGCCAAAAACATTCAGTACTTC. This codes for CAREGLAKNIQYF.

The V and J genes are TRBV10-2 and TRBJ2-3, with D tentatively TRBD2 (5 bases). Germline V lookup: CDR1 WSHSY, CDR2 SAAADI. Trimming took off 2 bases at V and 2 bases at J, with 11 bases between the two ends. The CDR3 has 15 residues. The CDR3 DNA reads TGCGCCAGCAGTGAGGGGCGGGCATACACAGATACGCAGTATTTT. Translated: CASSEGRAYTDTQYF.

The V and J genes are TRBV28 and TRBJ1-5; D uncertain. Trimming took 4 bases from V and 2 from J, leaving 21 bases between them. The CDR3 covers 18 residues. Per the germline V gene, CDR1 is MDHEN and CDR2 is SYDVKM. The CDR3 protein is CASSSPPGKANGNQPQHF. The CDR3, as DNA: TGTGCCAGCAGTTCCCCCCCGGGGAAGGCAAATGGCAATCAGCCCCAGCATTTT.

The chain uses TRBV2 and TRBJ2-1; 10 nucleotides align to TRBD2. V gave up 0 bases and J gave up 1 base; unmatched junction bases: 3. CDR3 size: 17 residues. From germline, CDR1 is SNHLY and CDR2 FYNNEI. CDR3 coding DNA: TGTGCCAGCAGTGAAGCGGGACTAGCGTTATCCTACAATGAGCAGTTCTTC. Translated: CASSEAGLALSYNEQFF.

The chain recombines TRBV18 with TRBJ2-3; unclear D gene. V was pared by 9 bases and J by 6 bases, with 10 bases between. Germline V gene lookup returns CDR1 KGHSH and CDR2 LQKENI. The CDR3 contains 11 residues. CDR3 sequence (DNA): TGTGCCAGTCGACCCGGGGATACGCAGTATTTT. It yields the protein CASRPGDTQYF.

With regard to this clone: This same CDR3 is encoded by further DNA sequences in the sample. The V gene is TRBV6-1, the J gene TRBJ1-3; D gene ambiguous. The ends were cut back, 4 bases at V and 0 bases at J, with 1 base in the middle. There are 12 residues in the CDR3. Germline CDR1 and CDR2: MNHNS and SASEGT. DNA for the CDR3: TGTGCCAGCAGTGTCTCTGGAAACACCATATATTTT. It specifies CASSVSGNTIYF.

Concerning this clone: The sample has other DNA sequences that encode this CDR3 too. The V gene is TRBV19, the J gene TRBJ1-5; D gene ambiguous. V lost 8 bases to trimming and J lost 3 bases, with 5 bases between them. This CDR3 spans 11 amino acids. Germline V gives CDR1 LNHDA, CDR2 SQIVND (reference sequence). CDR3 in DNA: TGTGCCAGTGGGAACAATCAGCCCCAGCATTTT. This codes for CASGNNQPQHF.

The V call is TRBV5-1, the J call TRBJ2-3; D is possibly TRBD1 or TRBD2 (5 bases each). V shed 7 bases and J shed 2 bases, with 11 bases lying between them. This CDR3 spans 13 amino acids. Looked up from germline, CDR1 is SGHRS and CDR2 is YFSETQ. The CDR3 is CASSEGPTDTQYF. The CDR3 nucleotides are TGCGCCAGCTCCGAGGGACCCACAGATACGCAGTATTTT.

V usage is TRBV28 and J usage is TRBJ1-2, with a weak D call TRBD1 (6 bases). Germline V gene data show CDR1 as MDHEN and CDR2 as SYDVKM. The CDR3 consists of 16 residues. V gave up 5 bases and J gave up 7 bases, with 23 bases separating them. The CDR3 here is CASSEGGSQGRSGYTF. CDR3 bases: TGTGCCAGCAGTGAGGGGGGATCACAGGGCCGGAGTGGCTACACCTTC.

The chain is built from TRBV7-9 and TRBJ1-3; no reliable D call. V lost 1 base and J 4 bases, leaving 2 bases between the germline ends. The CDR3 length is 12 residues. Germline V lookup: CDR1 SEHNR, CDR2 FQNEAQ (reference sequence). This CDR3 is CASSLDGNTIYF. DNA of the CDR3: TGTGCCAGCAGCTTAGACGGAAACACCATATATTTT.

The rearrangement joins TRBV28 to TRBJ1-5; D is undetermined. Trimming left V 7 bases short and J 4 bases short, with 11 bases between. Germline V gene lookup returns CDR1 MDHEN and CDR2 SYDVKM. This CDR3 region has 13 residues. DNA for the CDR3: TGTGCCAGCAATCAGGTCTCAAATCAGCCCCAGCATTTT. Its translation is CASNQVSNQPQHF.

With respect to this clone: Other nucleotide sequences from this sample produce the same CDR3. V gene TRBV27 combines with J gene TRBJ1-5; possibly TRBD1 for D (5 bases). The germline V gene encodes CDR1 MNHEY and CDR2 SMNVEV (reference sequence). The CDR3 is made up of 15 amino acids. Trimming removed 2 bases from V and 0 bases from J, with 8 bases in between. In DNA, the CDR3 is TGTGCCAGCAGTTTAAACGGGGGTAGCAATCAGCCCCAGCATTTT. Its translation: CASSLNGGSNQPQHF.

The CDR3 loop is CAISGVYTEQYF. CDR3 in DNA: TGTGCCATCAGCGGGGTCTATACCGAGCAGTACTTC. This chain connects TRBV10-3 to TRBJ2-7; tentatively, D is TRBD2 (5 bases). The ends were cut back, 6 bases at V and 6 bases at J, with 12 bases in the middle. The CDR3 runs to 12 residues. The germline V gene encodes CDR1 ENHRY and CDR2 SYGVKD.